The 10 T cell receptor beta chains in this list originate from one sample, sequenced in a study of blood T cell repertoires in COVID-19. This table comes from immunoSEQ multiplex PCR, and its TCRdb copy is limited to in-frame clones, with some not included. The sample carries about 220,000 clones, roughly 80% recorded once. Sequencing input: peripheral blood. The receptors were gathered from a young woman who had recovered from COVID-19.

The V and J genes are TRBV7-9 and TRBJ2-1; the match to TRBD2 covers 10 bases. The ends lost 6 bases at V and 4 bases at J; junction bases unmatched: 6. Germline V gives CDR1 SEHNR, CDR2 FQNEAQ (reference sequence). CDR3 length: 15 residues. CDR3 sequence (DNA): TGTGCCAGCAGTCCCACTAGCGGGAATTACAATGAGCAGTTCTTC. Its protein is CASSPTSGNYNEQFF.

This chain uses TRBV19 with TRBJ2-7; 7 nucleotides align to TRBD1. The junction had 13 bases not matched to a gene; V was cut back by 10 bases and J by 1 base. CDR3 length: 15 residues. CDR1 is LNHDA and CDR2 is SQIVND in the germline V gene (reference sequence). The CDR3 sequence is CATRRGQSQSYEQYF. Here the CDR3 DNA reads TGTGCCACCCGAAGGGGACAGTCCCAGTCCTACGAGCAGTACTTC.

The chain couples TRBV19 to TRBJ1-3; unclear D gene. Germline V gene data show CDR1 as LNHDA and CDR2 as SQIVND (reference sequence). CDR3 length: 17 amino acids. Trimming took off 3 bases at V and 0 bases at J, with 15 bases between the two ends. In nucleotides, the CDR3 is TGTGCCAGTAGTATCGAGGGCCCGTCTAGCTCTGGAAACACCATATATTTT. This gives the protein CASSIEGPSSSGNTIYF.

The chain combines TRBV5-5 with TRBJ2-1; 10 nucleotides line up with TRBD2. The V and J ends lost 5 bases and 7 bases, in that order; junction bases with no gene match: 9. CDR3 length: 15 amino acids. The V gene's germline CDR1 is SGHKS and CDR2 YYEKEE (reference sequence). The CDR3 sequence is CASSNLAGVGNEQFF. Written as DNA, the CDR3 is TGTGCCAGCAGTAATCTAGCGGGAGTAGGTAATGAGCAGTTCTTC. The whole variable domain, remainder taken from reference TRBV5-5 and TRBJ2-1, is DAGVTQSPTHLIKTRGQQVTLRCSPISGHKSVSWYQQVLGQGPQFIFQYYEKEERGRGNFPDRFSARQFPNYSSELNVNALLLGDSALYLCASSNLAGVGNEQFFGPGTRLTVL.

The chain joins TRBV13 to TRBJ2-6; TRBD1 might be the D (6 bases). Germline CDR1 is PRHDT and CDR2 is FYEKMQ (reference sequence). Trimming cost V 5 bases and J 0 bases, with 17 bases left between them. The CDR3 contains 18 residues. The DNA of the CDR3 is TGTGCCAGCAGCCCCATCGGGACACCTACCTCTGGGGCCAACGTCCTGACTTTC. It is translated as CASSPIGTPTSGANVLTF.

CDR3 protein: CASSSMGGLRSNEQFF. The CDR3 DNA reads TGTGCCAGCAGCTCGATGGGGGGACTACGATCCAATGAGCAGTTCTTC. V gene TRBV7-3 combines with J gene TRBJ2-1; 7 bases agree with TRBD2. The CDR3 spans 16 residues. The germline V gene encodes CDR1 SGHTA and CDR2 FQGTGA. V was pared by 4 bases and J by 6 bases, with 12 bases of the junction left unmatched.

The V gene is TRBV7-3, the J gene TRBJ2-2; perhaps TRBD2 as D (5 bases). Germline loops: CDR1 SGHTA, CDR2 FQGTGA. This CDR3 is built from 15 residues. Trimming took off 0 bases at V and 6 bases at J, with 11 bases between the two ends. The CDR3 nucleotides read TGTGCCAGCAGCTTAACCGGAGGCAGCCCCGGGGAGCTGTTTTTT. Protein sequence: CASSLTGGSPGELFF.

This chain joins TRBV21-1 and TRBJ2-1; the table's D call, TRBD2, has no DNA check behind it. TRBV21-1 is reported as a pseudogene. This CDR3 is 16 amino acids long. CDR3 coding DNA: TGTGCCAGCAGCAATGGCCGGGGAAACTCCTACAATGAGCAGTTCTTC. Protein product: CASSNGRGNSYNEQFF.

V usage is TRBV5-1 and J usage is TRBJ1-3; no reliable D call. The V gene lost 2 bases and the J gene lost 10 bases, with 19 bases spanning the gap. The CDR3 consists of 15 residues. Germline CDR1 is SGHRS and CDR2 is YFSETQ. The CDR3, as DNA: TGCGCCAGCAGCTTCAGTGCGGGAGGAAAAAGAACCATATATTTT. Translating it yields CASSFSAGGKRTIYF.

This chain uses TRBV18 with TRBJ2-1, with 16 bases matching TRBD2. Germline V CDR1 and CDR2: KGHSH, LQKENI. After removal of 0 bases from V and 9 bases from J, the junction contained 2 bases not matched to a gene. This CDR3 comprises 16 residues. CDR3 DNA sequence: TGTGCCAGCTCACCACCGGGACTAGCGGGAGGGTTTGAGCAGTTCTTC. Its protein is CASSPPGLAGGFEQFF.